This T cell receptor (beta chain) was captured in a study of T cells after yellow fever vaccination. The wider study: Fractions low in cell number were prepared with SMART-Seq v4 Ultra Low Input. General study points: Within FACS-sorted repertoires, abundant clonotypes contaminating from the bulk population could be present.

Template switching with 5'RACE generated the TCR cDNA and added a universal primer site and UMIs. TCRdb processed the 5' RACE reads anew with MiXCR; each CDR3 protein has one entry. This table has hundreds of thousands of distinct CDR3 sequences, roughly 3.5% appearing once. This clonotype was detected ten times or more. Its target is not known. This CDR3 spans 14 amino acids. V was cut by 1 base and J by 2 bases, with 8 bases left in between. The V gene's germline CDR1 is LNHDA and CDR2 SQIVND (reference sequence). V is TRBV19 and J is TRBJ1-2; the D is unclear. The sequencing here drew on PBMCs, taken on the day of the yellow fever booster vaccination. The sequence derives from a man younger than 35 who received the YFV17D yellow fever vaccine. The CDR3 protein is CASSIVDGNYGYTF. The DNA for the CDR3 is TGTGCCAGTAGTATAGTAGACGGAAACTATGGCTACACCTTC.